Shown below are 7 T cell receptor beta chains from a single sample sequenced in a study of regulatory T cells in long-lasting Graves disease. Libraries of TCR beta came from iRepertoire HTBI primers plus Arm-PCR of CDR3 regions. MiXCR, applied by TCRdb to the multiplex PCR reads, yields one record per CDR3 protein. The table records fewer than 550,000 distinct CDR3 sequences, 16% of them present only once. Time point defined: newly diagnosed GD, antithyroid drugs for less than 3 months. The TCR library used RNA extracted from PBMCs. The data were also submitted as part of a second study, on T cells in Graves' hyperthyroidism and ophthalmopathy.

The sample here was peripheral blood mononuclear cells (PBMCs), taken at new diagnosis, from a patient treated with antithyroid drugs. The receptors were sampled from a woman aged 18-30 years with Graves disease.

This clonotype was counted ten times or more. The chain couples TRBV7-8 to TRBJ2-3, with D perhaps given as TRBD1 or TRBD2 (6 bases each). The V gene lost 7 bases and the J gene lost 2 bases, with 19 bases spanning the gap. This CDR3 is built from 16 residues. From germline, CDR1 is SGHVS and CDR2 FQNEAQ. The CDR3 coding sequence is TGTGCCAGCAAGAAACAGGCGGGACAATCCACAGATACGCAGTATTTT. Encoded protein: CASKKQAGQSTDTQYF.

The rearrangement uses TRBV20-1 and TRBJ1-2, with D possibly TRBD1 on 5 matching bases. The CDR3 is 11 residues long. Trimming shortened V by 5 bases and J by 3 bases, and 7 bases separated the two germline ends. Germline V gene lookup returns CDR1 DFQATT and CDR2 SNEGSKA (reference sequence). The CDR3 spells CSAGRDYGYTF. The CDR3 DNA follows: TGCAGTGCTGGCAGGGACTATGGCTACACCTTC.

In DNA, the CDR3 is TGTGCCAGCAGCCAAGCCCACAGGGCCCCCTACGAGCAGTACTTC. Amino acids: CASSQAHRAPYEQYF. This sequence joins TRBV3-1 and TRBJ2-7; perhaps TRBD1 as D (6 bases). The CDR3 extends over 15 amino acids. The germline V gene encodes CDR1 LGHDT and CDR2 YNNKEL (reference sequence). Trimming stripped 1 base from V and 2 bases from J, with 12 bases between.

This clonotype was picked up many times. The chain combines TRBV12-3 or TRBV12-4 with TRBJ2-1; the D is unclear. This CDR3 spans 15 amino acids. The germline V and J ends were trimmed by 5 bases and 0 bases, with 11 bases remaining between them. CDR3 nucleotides: TGTGCCAGCAGTCCGAGAAGGAGCTCCTACAATGAGCAGTTCTTC. Translating it yields CASSPRRSSYNEQFF.

This clonotype was detected only a few times. The rearrangement links TRBV6-2 or TRBV6-3 to TRBJ2-1; tentatively, D is TRBD1 or TRBD2 (5 bases each). Germline V gives CDR1 MNHEY, CDR2 SVGEGT. V was shortened by 0 bases and J by 4 bases, with 10 bases between the two germline ends. The CDR3 contains 15 residues. The CDR3 here is CASSYSGTTYNEQFF. CDR3 DNA: TGTGCCAGCAGTTACTCCGGGACCACATACAATGAGCAGTTCTTC.

The V gene is TRBV4-3, the J gene TRBJ1-1; weak D call: TRBD1 (5 bases). CDR1 and CDR2 from the germline V gene are LGHNA and YSLEER. This CDR3 region has 15 residues. V was shortened by 0 bases and J by 1 base, with 9 bases between the two germline ends. CDR3 sequence reads: CASSQEGTANTEAFF. DNA of the CDR3: TGCGCCAGCAGCCAAGAGGGGACCGCGAACACTGAAGCTTTCTTT.

This clonotype came up a few times. This sequence joins TRBV5-4 and TRBJ2-2; no definite D call. V shed 5 bases and J shed 3 bases, with 5 bases lying between them. From germline, CDR1 is SGHNT and CDR2 YYREEE (reference sequence). The CDR3 spans 12 residues. This CDR3 is CASRLDTGELFF. The CDR3 DNA follows: TGTGCCAGCAGGCTGGACACCGGGGAGCTGTTTTTT.